This TCR beta chain was obtained from a study of cytomegalovirus exposure and HLA in healthy donors. Findings and limits, study-wide: Accurate prediction of HLA-A and HLA-B alleles (for most subjects) was reportedly achieved from TCR beta sequences. Per a later analysis, HLA-associated TCR beta chains showed more clonal expansion than other, equally common TCR beta chains. Some V segments (TRBV6-2 and TRBV6-3 among them) were excluded as indistinguishable.

Each donor was nominally healthy when sampled (though unrecorded immune exposures were likely). Researchers ran the PCR with 60 Vbeta and 13 Jbeta primers. Sequenced by immunoSEQ multiplex PCR; TCRdb stores in-frame clones only, minus some. The sample has 150,000 or so clones, around 81% seen once. Per the germline V gene, CDR1 is LNHDA and CDR2 is SQIVND (reference sequence). The CDR3 extends over 15 amino acids. V shed 5 bases, J shed 4 bases, and the junction held 10 bases outside the gene matches. A note on this clone: The antigen remains unidentified.

The source of this sequence is a woman between 18 and 29 years old in good health and CMV-seropositive. The sequenced material came from PBMCs. The chain links TRBV19 to TRBJ1-2, with 7 bases matching TRBD1. This CDR3 is CASSASRQGLYGYTF. The CDR3 DNA follows: TGTGCCAGTAGTGCCTCGCGACAGGGCCTCTATGGCTACACCTTC.